The 25 T cell receptor beta chains below all came from one sample that was sequenced in a study of Ad26.COV2.S vaccination and SARS-CoV-2 variants. Libraries were prepared by immunoSEQ multiplex PCR; TCRdb keeps only in-frame clonotypes and omits some of them. The table has 200,000 to 250,000 clones, more than 75% seen once. Indicated treatment: about 20 received Ad26.COV2.S at low or high dose, single or two shots; about five received placebo; per-sample allocation not given. The samples date from day 63 after the first vaccine or placebo injection. The sequencing used peripheral blood, collected in a trial of Ad26.COV2.S vaccine versus placebo. These receptors were taken from a person between 18 and 60 years old who received the Ad26.COV2.S COVID-19 vaccine or a placebo.

CDR3 protein: CSAGSGYGYTF. For the CDR3, the DNA is TGCAGTGCGGGCTCAGGGTATGGCTACACCTTC. The rearrangement joins TRBV20-1 to TRBJ1-2; tentatively, D is TRBD1 (5 bases). Germline loops: CDR1 DFQATT, CDR2 SNEGSKA (reference sequence). The CDR3 has 11 amino acids. The V end lost 6 bases, the J end lost 5 bases, and 10 bases lay between the germline ends.

This rearrangement joins TRBV29-1 to TRBJ2-5; 7 positions agree with TRBD1. The germline CDR1 and CDR2 sequences are SQVTM and ANQGSEA. V shed 6 bases and J 4 bases; nucleotides not matched to a gene: 17. This CDR3 comprises 16 residues. CDR3 residues: CSVQWLQGFDRETQYF. The CDR3 DNA sequence: TGCAGCGTGCAGTGGCTACAGGGGTTTGATCGAGAGACCCAGTACTTC.

V is TRBV9 and J is TRBJ1-1, with TRBD1 matching 8 bases. CDR3 length equals 13 residues. V was pared by 0 bases and J by 11 bases, with 6 bases of the junction left unmatched. CDR1 and CDR2 from the germline V gene are SGDLS and YYNGEE. DNA of the CDR3: TGTGCCAGCAGCGTAGGAGCAGGGGGCTATGCTTTCTTT. This encodes CASSVGAGGYAFF.

V usage is TRBV5-1 and J usage is TRBJ2-7; D possibly corresponds to TRBD2 (5 bases). With 4 bases removed from V and 2 bases from J, the gap between germline ends came to 7 bases. The CDR3 extends over 12 amino acids. The germline V gene encodes CDR1 SGHRS and CDR2 YFSETQ. The CDR3 protein is CASSEGTYEQYF. The CDR3 region has the DNA TGCGCCAGCAGCGAGGGAACCTACGAGCAGTACTTC.

This rearrangement joins TRBV29-1 to TRBJ2-2; TRBD2 agrees at 12 bases. CDR1 is SQVTM, CDR2 ANQGSEA, per germline. This CDR3 contains 15 residues. Trimming removed 7 bases from V and 7 bases from J; junction bases left unmatched: 10. CDR3 coding DNA: TGCAGCGGGGCCACTAGCGGGGGGCGGAGCGGGGAGCTGTTTTTT. This sequence encodes CSGATSGGRSGELFF.

This clone was observed once. J is TRBJ1-5 and V is TRBV30, with 8 bases identical to TRBD1. The germline CDR1 and CDR2 sequences are GTSNPN and SVGIG (reference sequence). CDR3 size: 14 residues. Trimming took 4 bases from V and 7 from J; bases not matched to a gene: 9. CDR3 in DNA: TGTGCCTGGACAGGGACAGGATTTGGCCAGCCCCAGCATTTT. It specifies CAWTGTGFGQPQHF.

This rearrangement joins TRBV28 to TRBJ2-2, with D unclear. V was cut by 1 base and J by 4 bases, with 7 bases left in between. Germline values: CDR1 MDHEN, CDR2 SYDVKM. The CDR3 has 14 amino acids. Written as DNA, the CDR3 is TGTGCCAGCAGTTTATCCCAGTCCACCGGGGAGCTGTTTTTT. It encodes CASSLSQSTGELFF.

The chain combines TRBV3-1 (or the pseudogene TRBV3-2) with TRBJ1-4, with D maybe TRBD1 (5 bases). Trimming took 0 bases from V and 0 from J, leaving 8 bases between them. CDR1 is LGHDT, CDR2 YNNKEL, per germline (reference sequence). This CDR3 comprises 16 residues. This CDR3 is CASSQDLTATNEKLFF. CDR3 nucleotide sequence: TGTGCCAGCAGCCAAGATCTGACAGCAACTAATGAAAAACTGTTTTTT.

The chain couples TRBV19 to TRBJ1-1; tentative D call: TRBD1 (5 bases). V gave up 5 bases and J gave up 7 bases, with 20 bases separating them. The CDR3 runs to 15 residues. Germline CDR1 reads LNHDA; CDR2 reads SQIVND (reference sequence). CDR3 amino acids: CASSAYRQFNFEAFF. CDR3 nucleotide sequence: TGTGCCAGTAGTGCCTATCGACAGTTTAACTTTGAAGCTTTCTTT.

J is TRBJ2-7 and V is TRBV10-3, with 8 bases identical to TRBD1. The CDR3 has 13 residues. Trimming at V came to 7 bases and at J to 0 bases, leaving 2 bases not matched to a gene. Germline-derived CDR1 and CDR2 are ENHRY and SYGVKD. This CDR3 is CAIKQGDSYEQYF. The CDR3 nucleotides read TGTGCCATCAAACAGGGGGACTCCTACGAGCAGTACTTC.

V usage is TRBV4-2 and J usage is TRBJ2-1; 9 nucleotides agree with TRBD1. CDR3 length equals 15 residues. V was clipped by 3 bases and J by 5 bases; unmatched bases: 5. CDR1 is LGHNA, CDR2 YNFKEQ, per germline. The DNA for the CDR3 is TGTGCCAGCAGCCAGGGGACAGGGTTAGACAATGAGCAGTTCTTC. It encodes CASSQGTGLDNEQFF.

This clone has just one count. The rearrangement joins TRBV7-9 to TRBJ2-1; TRBD2 aligns across 14 bases. The germline V gene has CDR1 SEHNR and CDR2 FQNEAQ (reference sequence). The CDR3 has 19 residues. V shed 1 base, J shed 0 bases, and the junction held 5 bases outside the gene matches. The CDR3 DNA follows: TGTGCCAGCAGCTTAGAGGGACTAGCGGGAGTCCCCTCCTACAATGAGCAGTTCTTC. Encoded protein: CASSLEGLAGVPSYNEQFF.

This clone has just one count. The V gene is TRBV18, the J gene TRBJ1-5; the D is unclear. Germline V CDR1 and CDR2: KGHSH, LQKENI. CDR3 length: 14 residues. With 3 bases removed from V and 3 bases from J, the gap between germline ends came to 9 bases. CDR3 in amino acids: CASSPFQINQPQHF. In DNA, the CDR3 is TGTGCCAGCTCACCTTTCCAAATCAATCAGCCCCAGCATTTT.

The rearrangement links TRBV19 to TRBJ2-2, with D possibly being TRBD1 or TRBD2 (6 bases each). V shed 3 bases and J shed 5 bases, with 13 bases lying between them. The CDR3 has 15 residues. Germline-derived CDR1 and CDR2 are LNHDA and SQIVND (reference sequence). CDR3 in DNA: TGTGCCAGTAGTATTAACACAGGGAGGACCGGGGAGCTGTTTTTT. This sequence encodes CASSINTGRTGELFF.

This chain joins TRBV29-1 and TRBJ1-1, with unresolved D. The V and J ends lost 3 bases and 1 base respectively, with 6 bases between them. Germline assignment: CDR1 SQVTM and CDR2 ANQGSEA. This CDR3 is 12 amino acids long. In DNA, the CDR3 is TGCAGCGTTGACAAAGCGAACACTGAAGCTTTCTTT. Amino acid sequence: CSVDKANTEAFF.

The genes are TRBV6-6 and TRBJ2-7, with TRBD1 identical over 7 bases. The CDR3 runs 14 residues. Losses at the gene ends were 8 bases for V and 1 base for J; bases not matched to a gene: 8. Germline CDR1 and CDR2: MNHNY and SVGAGI (reference sequence). The CDR3, as DNA: TGTGCCAGCCTCGGAGACAGGGTATCCTACGAGCAGTACTTC. Protein product: CASLGDRVSYEQYF.

The chain employs TRBV27 and TRBJ1-5, with unresolved D. The CDR3 has 14 residues. Germline V gene sequence: CDR1 MNHEY, CDR2 SMNVEV (reference sequence). V was trimmed by 4 bases and J by 2 bases, leaving 9 bases between them. In DNA form, the CDR3 reads TGTGCCAGCAGTTCTTCAAGCGGCAATCAGCCCCAGCATTTT. This encodes CASSSSSGNQPQHF.

The chain couples TRBV5-8 to TRBJ1-2, with a tentative D call TRBD1 (5 bases). Germline assignment: CDR1 SGHTS and CDR2 YDEGEE. The CDR3 length is 14 residues. The ends were cut back, 2 bases at V and 5 bases at J, with 13 bases in the middle. CDR3 in amino acids: CASSFGAELYGYTF. The CDR3 nucleotides are TGTGCCAGCAGCTTTGGGGCCGAACTATATGGCTACACCTTC.

The chain employs TRBV29-1 and TRBJ2-1; D is tentatively TRBD1 or TRBD2 (5 bases each). Germline V gene data show CDR1 as SQVTM and CDR2 as ANQGSEA. This CDR3 region has 11 residues. Deletions cut 5 bases from V and 8 bases from J, with 10 bases between. The DNA for the CDR3 is TGCAGCGTTTCCCGGGGCGATGAGCAGTTCTTC. Translating it yields CSVSRGDEQFF.

The gene calls are TRBV28 and TRBJ1-2; 8 bases line up with TRBD1. This CDR3 contains 16 residues. Germline V gene lookup returns CDR1 MDHEN and CDR2 SYDVKM. V shed 7 bases, J shed 7 bases, and the junction held 17 bases outside the gene matches. The CDR3 protein is CASTDPQGALWGGYTF. CDR3 DNA sequence: TGTGCCAGCACTGACCCCCAGGGGGCCTTATGGGGTGGCTACACCTTC.

V is TRBV7-2 and J is TRBJ2-2, with 9 bases fitting TRBD1. This CDR3 is 14 amino acids long. J gave up 5 bases and V 5 bases, and 3 bases lay outside the gene matches. In germline, CDR1 is SGHTA, CDR2 FQGNSA. CDR3 in DNA: TGTGCCAGCAGCCCCGGACAGGGGACCGGGGAGCTGTTTTTT. As protein: CASSPGQGTGELFF.

This clone showed up just a few times. This sequence joins TRBV28 and TRBJ2-7, with TRBD1 identical over 7 bases. The junction had 5 bases not matched to a gene; V was cut back by 1 base and J by 2 bases. This CDR3 has 15 amino acids. Germline CDR1 MDHEN, CDR2 SYDVKM. CDR3 region: CASSLYRGPTYEQYF. In nucleotides, the CDR3 is TGTGCCAGCAGTTTATACAGGGGTCCCACCTACGAGCAGTACTTC.

The CDR3 DNA is TGCGCCAGCAGCCAAGAGTGGGGGGACGGAGAGACCCAGTACTTC. It translates to CASSQEWGDGETQYF. This rearrangement joins TRBV4-3 to TRBJ2-5, with D tentatively TRBD2 (6 bases). The V end lost 0 bases, the J end lost 4 bases, and 12 bases lay between the germline ends. The length of the CDR3 is 15 residues. The germline V gene encodes CDR1 LGHNA and CDR2 YSLEER.

V and J are TRBV9 and TRBJ2-1; D possibly corresponds to TRBD2 (6 bases). CDR1 and CDR2 (germline): SGDLS, YYNGEE. This CDR3 spans 16 amino acids. The ends were cut back, 0 bases at V and 0 bases at J, with 10 bases in the middle. This CDR3 is CASSVVGSGSYNEQFF. The CDR3 DNA reads TGTGCCAGCAGCGTAGTCGGGAGCGGCTCCTACAATGAGCAGTTCTTC.

This chain joins TRBV19 and TRBJ2-7; the D is unclear. CDR3 length: 14 residues. Germline V gene data show CDR1 as LNHDA and CDR2 as SQIVND (reference sequence). V was trimmed by 5 bases and J by 1 base, leaving 12 bases between them. The CDR3 sequence is CASSLAEPSYEQYF. CDR3 DNA sequence: TGTGCCAGTAGTCTCGCAGAGCCTTCCTACGAGCAGTACTTC.